The sequence of this T cell receptor beta chain was determined in a study of blood T cell repertoires in COVID-19. At the level of the study: Some COVID-19 samples were acute and others convalescent; all came from the United States, Italy and Spain. Sources were T cells, B-cell-depleted T cells, or PBMCs; the material itself was cDNA or gDNA.

This clone came up once. Per the study methods: Nucleated cell counts were estimated from reference gene primer amplification. Only in-frame clones appear in the TCRdb table, and some are missing; sequencing was by immunoSEQ multiplex PCR. D and trimming were read from the DNA, whereas the V and J calls and clone size are those reported in that table. The top ten hold roughly 1.9% of the sample, which has around 300,000 clones, 75% to 90% seen once. Sequenced sample: peripheral blood. This TCR was recovered from a woman between 25 and 40 years old who had recovered from COVID-19.

CDR3 protein: CAWSYNYGYTF. The CDR3, as DNA: TGTGCCTGGAGTTATAACTATGGCTACACCTTC. The chain couples TRBV30 to TRBJ1-2; no clear D gene. Looked up from germline, CDR1 is GTSNPN and CDR2 is SVGIG (reference sequence). This CDR3 spans 11 amino acids. Trimming stripped 2 bases from V and 1 base from J, with 2 bases between.